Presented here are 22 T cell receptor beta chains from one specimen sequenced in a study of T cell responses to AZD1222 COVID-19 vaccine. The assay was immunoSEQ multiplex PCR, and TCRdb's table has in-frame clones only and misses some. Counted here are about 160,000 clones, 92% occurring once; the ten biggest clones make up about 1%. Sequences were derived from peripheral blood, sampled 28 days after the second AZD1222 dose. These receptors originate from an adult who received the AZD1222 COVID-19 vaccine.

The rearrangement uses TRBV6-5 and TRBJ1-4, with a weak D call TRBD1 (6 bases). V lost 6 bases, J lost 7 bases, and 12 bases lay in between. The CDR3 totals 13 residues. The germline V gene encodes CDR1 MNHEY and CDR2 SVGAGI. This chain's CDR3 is CASRGTWAEKLFF. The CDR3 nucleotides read TGTGCCAGCAGAGGGACATGGGCTGAAAAACTGTTTTTT.

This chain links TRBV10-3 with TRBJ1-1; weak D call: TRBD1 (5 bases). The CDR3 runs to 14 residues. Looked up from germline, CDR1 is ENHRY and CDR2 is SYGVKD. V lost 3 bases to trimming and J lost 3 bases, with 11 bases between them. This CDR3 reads CAISDEGVHTEAFF. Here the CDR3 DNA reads TGTGCCATCAGTGATGAAGGGGTCCACACTGAAGCTTTCTTT.

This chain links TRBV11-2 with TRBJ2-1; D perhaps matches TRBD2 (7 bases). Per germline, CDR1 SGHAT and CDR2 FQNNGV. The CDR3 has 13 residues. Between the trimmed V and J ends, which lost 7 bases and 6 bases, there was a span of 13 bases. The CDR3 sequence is CASNYREGNEQFF. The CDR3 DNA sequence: TGTGCCAGCAACTACAGGGAGGGCAATGAGCAGTTCTTC.

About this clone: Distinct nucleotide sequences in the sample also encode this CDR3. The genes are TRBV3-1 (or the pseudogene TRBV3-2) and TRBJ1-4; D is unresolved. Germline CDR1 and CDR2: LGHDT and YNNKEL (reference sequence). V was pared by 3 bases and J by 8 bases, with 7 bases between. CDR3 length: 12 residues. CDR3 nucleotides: TGTGCCAGCAGCCAGGGAAGGGAAAAACTGTTTTTT. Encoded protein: CASSQGREKLFF.

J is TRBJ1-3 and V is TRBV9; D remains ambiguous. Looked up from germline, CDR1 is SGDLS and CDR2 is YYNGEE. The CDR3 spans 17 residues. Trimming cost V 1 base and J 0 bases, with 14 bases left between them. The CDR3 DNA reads TGTGCCAGCAGCGTAAGCCTAAGGAGACACTCTGGAAACACCATATATTTT. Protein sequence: CASSVSLRRHSGNTIYF.

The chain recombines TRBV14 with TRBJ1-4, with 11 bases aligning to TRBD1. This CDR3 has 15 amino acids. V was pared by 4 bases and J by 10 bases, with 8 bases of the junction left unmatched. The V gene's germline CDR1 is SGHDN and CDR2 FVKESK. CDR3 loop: CASSLRTGGSSKLFF. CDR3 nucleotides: TGTGCCAGCAGCCTGCGGACAGGGGGCTCTTCAAAACTGTTTTTT.

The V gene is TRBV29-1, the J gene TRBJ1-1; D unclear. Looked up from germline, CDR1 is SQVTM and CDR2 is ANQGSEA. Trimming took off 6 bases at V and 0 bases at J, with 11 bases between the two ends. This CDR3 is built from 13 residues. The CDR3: CSVIRRMNTEAFF. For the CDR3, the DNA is TGCAGCGTGATAAGAAGAATGAACACTGAAGCTTTCTTT. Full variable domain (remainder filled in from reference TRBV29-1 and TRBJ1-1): SAVISQKPSRDICQRGTSLTIQCQVDSQVTMMFWYRQQPGQSLTLIATANQGSEATYESGFVIDKFPISRPNLTFSTLTVSNMSPEDSSIYLCSVIRRMNTEAFFGQGTRLTVV.

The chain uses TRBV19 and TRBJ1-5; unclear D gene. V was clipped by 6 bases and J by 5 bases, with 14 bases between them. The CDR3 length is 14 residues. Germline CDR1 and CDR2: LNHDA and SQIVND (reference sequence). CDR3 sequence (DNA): TGTGCCAGTAGCCTGGCCGTCCCGCATCAGCCCCAGCATTTT. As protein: CASSLAVPHQPQHF.

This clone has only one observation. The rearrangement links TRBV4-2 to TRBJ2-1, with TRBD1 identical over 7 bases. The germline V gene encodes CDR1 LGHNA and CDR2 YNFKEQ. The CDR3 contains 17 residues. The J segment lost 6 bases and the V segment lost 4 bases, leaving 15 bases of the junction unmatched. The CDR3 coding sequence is TGTGCCAGCAGCCCTCCCCGGCGGACAGGAGTGCTCAATGAGCAGTTCTTC. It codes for CASSPPRRTGVLNEQFF.

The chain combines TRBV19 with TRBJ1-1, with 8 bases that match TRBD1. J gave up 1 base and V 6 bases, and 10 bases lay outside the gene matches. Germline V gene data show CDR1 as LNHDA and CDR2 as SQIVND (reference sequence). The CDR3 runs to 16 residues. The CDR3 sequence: CASRASGGRENTEAFF. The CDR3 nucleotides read TGTGCCAGTAGGGCTTCAGGGGGCAGGGAGAACACTGAAGCTTTCTTT. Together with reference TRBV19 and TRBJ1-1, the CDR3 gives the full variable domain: DGGITQSPKYLFRKEGQNVTLSCEQNLNHDAMYWYRQDPGQGLRLIYYSQIVNDFQKGDIAEGYSVSREKKESFPLTVTSAQKNPTAFYLCASRASGGRENTEAFFGQGTRLTVV.

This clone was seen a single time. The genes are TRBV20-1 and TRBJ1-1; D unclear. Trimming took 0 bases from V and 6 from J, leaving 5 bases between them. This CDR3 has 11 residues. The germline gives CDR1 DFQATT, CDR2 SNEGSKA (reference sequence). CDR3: CSARERAEAFF. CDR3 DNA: TGCAGTGCTAGAGAGAGAGCTGAAGCTTTCTTT.

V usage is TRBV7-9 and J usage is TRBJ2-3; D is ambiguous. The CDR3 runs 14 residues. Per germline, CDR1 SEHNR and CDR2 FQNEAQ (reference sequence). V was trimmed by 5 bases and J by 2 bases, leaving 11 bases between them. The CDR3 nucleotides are TGTGCCAGCAGCGGAACTGATACCACAGATACGCAGTATTTT. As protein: CASSGTDTTDTQYF.

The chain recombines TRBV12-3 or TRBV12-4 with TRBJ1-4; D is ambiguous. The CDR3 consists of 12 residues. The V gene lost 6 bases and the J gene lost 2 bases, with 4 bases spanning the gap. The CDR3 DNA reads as TGTGCCAGCAGCCAGACTAATGAAAAACTGTTTTTT. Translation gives CASSQTNEKLFF.

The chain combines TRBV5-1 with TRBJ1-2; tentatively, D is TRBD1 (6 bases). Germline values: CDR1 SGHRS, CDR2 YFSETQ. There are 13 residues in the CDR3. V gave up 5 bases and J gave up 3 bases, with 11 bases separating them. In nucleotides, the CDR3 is TGCGCCAGCAGTCCGGACAGTCACTATGGCTACACCTTC. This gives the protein CASSPDSHYGYTF.

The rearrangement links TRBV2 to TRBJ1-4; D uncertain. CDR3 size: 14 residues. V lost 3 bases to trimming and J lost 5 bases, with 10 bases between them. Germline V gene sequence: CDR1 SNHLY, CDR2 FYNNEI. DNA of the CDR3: TGTGCCAGCAGTGATAGGCAGCTAAATGAAAAACTGTTTTTT. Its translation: CASSDRQLNEKLFF.

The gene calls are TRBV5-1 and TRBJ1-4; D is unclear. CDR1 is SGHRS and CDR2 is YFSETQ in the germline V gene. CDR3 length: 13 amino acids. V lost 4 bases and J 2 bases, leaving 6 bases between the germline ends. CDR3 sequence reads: CASSQDTNEKLFF. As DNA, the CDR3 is TGCGCCAGCAGCCAGGACACTAATGAAAAACTGTTTTTT.

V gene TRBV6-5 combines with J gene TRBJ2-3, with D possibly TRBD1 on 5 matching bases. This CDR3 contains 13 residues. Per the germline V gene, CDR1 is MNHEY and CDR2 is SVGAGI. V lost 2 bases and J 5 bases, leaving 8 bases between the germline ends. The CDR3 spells CASSYGAVDTQYF. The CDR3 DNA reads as TGTGCCAGCAGTTACGGGGCCGTAGATACGCAGTATTTT.

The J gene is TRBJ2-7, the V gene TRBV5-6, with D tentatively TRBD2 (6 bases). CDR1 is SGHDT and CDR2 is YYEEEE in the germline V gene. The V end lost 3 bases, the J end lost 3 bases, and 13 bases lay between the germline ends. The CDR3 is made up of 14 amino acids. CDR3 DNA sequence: TGTGCCAGCAGCTCGGGAGATACCGTCTACGAGCAGTACTTC. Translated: CASSSGDTVYEQYF. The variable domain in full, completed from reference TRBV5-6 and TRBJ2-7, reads DAGVTQSPTHLIKTRGQQVTLRCSPKSGHDTVSWYQQALGQGPQFIFQYYEEEERQRGNFPDRFSGHQFPNYSSELNVNALLLGDSALYLCASSSGDTVYEQYFGPGTRLTVT.

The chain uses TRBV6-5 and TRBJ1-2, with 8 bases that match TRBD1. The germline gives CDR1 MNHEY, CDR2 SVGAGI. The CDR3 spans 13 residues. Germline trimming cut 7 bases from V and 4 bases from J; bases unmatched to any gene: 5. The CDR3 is CASKPGGVYGYTF. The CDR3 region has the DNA TGTGCCAGCAAGCCAGGGGGCGTCTATGGCTACACCTTC.

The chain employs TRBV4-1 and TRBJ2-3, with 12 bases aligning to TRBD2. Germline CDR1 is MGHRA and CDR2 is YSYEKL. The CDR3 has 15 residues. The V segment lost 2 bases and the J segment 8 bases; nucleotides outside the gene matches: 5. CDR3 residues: CASSQLAGGRFTQYF. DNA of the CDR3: TGCGCCAGCAGCCAACTAGCGGGGGGGCGTTTTACGCAGTATTTT.

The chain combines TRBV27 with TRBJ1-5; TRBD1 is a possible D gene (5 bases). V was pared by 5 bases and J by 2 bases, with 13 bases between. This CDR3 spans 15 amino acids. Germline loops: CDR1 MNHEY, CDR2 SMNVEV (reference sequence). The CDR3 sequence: CASSLLRGRNQPQHF. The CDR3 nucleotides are TGTGCCAGCAGTCTGCTTAGGGGTCGCAATCAGCCCCAGCATTTT.

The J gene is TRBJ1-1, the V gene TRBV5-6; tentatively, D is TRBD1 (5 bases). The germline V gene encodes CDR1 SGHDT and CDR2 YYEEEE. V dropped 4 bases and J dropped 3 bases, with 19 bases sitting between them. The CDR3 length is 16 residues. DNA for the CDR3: TGTGCCAGCAGCCTCGGGACGACGGACCAGTACACTGAAGCTTTCTTT. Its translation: CASSLGTTDQYTEAFF.